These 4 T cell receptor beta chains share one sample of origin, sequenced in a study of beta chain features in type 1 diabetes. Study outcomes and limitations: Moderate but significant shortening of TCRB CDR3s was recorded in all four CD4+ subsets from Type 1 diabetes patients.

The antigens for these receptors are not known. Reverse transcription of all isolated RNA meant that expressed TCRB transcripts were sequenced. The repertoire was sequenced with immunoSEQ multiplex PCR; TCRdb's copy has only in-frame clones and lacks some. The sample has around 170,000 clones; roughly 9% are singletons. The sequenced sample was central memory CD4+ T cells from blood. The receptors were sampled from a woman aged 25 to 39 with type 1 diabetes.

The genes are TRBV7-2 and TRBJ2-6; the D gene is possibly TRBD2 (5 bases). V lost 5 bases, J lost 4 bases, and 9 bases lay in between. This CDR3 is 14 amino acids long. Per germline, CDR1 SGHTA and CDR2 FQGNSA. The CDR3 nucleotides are TGTGCCAGCAGCCGGGATTCGGGGGCCAACGTCCTGACTTTC. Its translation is CASSRDSGANVLTF.

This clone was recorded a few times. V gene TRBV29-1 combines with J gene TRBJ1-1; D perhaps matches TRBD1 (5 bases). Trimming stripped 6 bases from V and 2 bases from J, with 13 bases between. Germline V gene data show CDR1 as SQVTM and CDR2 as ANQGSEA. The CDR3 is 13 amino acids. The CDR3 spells CSVGQDTNTEAFF. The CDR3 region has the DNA TGCAGCGTCGGCCAGGACACCAACACTGAAGCTTTCTTT.

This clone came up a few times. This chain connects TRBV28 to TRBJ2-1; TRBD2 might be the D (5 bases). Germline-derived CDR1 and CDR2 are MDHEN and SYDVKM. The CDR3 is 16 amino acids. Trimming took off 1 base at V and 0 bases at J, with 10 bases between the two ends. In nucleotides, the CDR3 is TGTGCCAGCAGTTTATTAAGCGGTAGCTCCTACAATGAGCAGTTCTTC. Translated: CASSLLSGSSYNEQFF.

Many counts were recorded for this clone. CDR3 DNA: TGTGCCAGCAGTCCCCTAGTCGCGCGACGGAGCAAAAACATTCAGTACTTC. Translating it yields CASSPLVARRSKNIQYF. This rearrangement joins TRBV27 to TRBJ2-4; no firm D call. Trimming left V 5 bases short and J 3 bases short, with 20 bases between. The CDR3 is made up of 17 amino acids. Germline-derived CDR1 and CDR2 are MNHEY and SMNVEV (reference sequence).